This TCR beta chain was captured in a study of response to subunit inactivated influenza vaccine. The CDR3 length is 12 residues. The V gene lost 0 bases and the J gene lost 7 bases, with 4 bases spanning the gap. Germline V gives CDR1 ENHRY, CDR2 SYGVKD. This clonotype was recorded at least ten times. Each CDR3 protein gets one entry after TCRdb re-called the RT-PCR reads with MiXCR. The sample holds 800,000 to 1,000,000 distinct CDR3 sequences; around 20% are singletons and the top ten take roughly 10%. The receptor's source is a man aged 50 or older who received an inactivated influenza vaccine. Sequences were derived from PBMCs from blood, sampled around 5 days after vaccination. The chain links TRBV10-3 to TRBJ2-1; D is uncertain. The CDR3, as DNA: TGTGCCATCAGTGAGTCCTTGAATGAGCAGTTCTTC. It specifies CAISESLNEQFF.